Listed below are T cell receptor beta chains from one sample, sequenced in a study of blood T cell repertoires in COVID-19. Produced via immunoSEQ multiplex PCR; TCRdb's table is partial and in-frame only. The sample includes about 140,000 clones, around 85% of them seen just once. Input material: peripheral blood. The receptors here all came from a man in his fifties or sixties with acute or convalescent COVID-19. The CDR3 runs from the conserved cysteine through the conserved F or W. The order of the fields is clone size, V gene, D gene, J gene, CDR3 protein, CDR3 DNA. D genes are given only for firm matches. For some rows the clone size is stated as once, few or many, or as a class when expanded; others skip it.

clone size: -
V gene: TRBV3-1/TRBV3-2
D gene: -
J gene: TRBJ1-5
CDR3 protein: CASSQDGPSYQPQHF
CDR3 DNA: TGTGCCAGCAGCCAAGATGGCCCGTCTTATCAGCCCCAGCATTTT

clone size: once
V gene: TRBV5-8
D gene: TRBD2
J gene: TRBJ2-1
CDR3 protein: CASSTAGTSGNNEQFF
CDR3 DNA: TGTGCCAGCAGCACAGCCGGGACTAGCGGGAACAATGAGCAGTTCTTC

clone size: -
V gene: TRBV30
D gene: TRBD1
J gene: TRBJ2-2
CDR3 protein: CAWKQFGRDRVSGELFF
CDR3 DNA: TGTGCCTGGAAACAATTTGGCCGGGACAGGGTTTCCGGGGAGCTGTTTTTT

clone size: -
V gene: TRBV28
D gene: -
J gene: TRBJ2-7
CDR3 protein: CASSLRVYEQYF
CDR3 DNA: TGTGCCAGCAGCCTCAGGGTTTACGAGCAGTACTTC

clone size: -
V gene: TRBV7-2
D gene: -
J gene: TRBJ1-6
CDR3 protein: CASSTAASSYNSPLHF
CDR3 DNA: TGTGCCAGCAGCACAGCGGCGAGCTCCTATAATTCACCCCTCCACTTT

clone size: -
V gene: TRBV9
D gene: -
J gene: TRBJ1-5
CDR3 protein: CASSVDEGSWQPQHF
CDR3 DNA: TGTGCCAGCAGCGTAGACGAAGGGAGTTGGCAGCCCCAGCATTTT

clone size: -
V gene: TRBV30
D gene: TRBD1
J gene: TRBJ1-2
CDR3 protein: CAWSRKGTGNYGYTF
CDR3 DNA: TGTGCCTGGAGTCGCAAAGGGACAGGGAACTATGGCTACACCTTC

clone size: once
V gene: TRBV7-2
D gene: -
J gene: TRBJ2-6
CDR3 protein: CASILRVSGANVLTF
CDR3 DNA: TGTGCCAGCATCCTGAGGGTCTCTGGGGCCAACGTCCTGACTTTC

clone size: -
V gene: TRBV5-6
D gene: -
J gene: TRBJ1-5
CDR3 protein: CASSWGLLSNQPQHF
CDR3 DNA: TGTGCCAGCAGCTGGGGGCTCCTTAGCAATCAGCCCCAGCATTTT

clone size: once
V gene: TRBV28
D gene: TRBD1
J gene: TRBJ2-5
CDR3 protein: CASSYGQGEETQYF
CDR3 DNA: TGTGCCAGCAGTTACGGACAGGGGGAAGAGACCCAGTACTTC

clone size: -
V gene: TRBV9
D gene: TRBD1
J gene: TRBJ2-7
CDR3 protein: CASSEGTGGSDEQYF
CDR3 DNA: TGTGCCAGCAGCGAGGGGACAGGGGGTTCAGACGAGCAGTACTTC

clone size: -
V gene: TRBV5-4
D gene: -
J gene: TRBJ2-3
CDR3 protein: CASSIAGTDTQYF
CDR3 DNA: TGTGCCAGCAGCATAGCGGGCACAGATACGCAGTATTTT

clone size: -
V gene: TRBV3-1/TRBV3-2
D gene: -
J gene: TRBJ1-3
CDR3 protein: CASSPGWGNTIYF
CDR3 DNA: TGTGCCAGCAGTCCCGGGTGGGGAAACACCATATATTTT

clone size: -
V gene: TRBV13
D gene: TRBD2
J gene: TRBJ2-2
CDR3 protein: CASSLDRGDAGELFF
CDR3 DNA: TGTGCCAGCAGCTTAGACCGGGGGGACGCCGGGGAGCTGTTTTTT

clone size: -
V gene: TRBV13
D gene: -
J gene: TRBJ1-1
CDR3 protein: CASSLVVMTEAFF
CDR3 DNA: TGTGCCAGCAGCTTAGTCGTTATGACTGAAGCTTTCTTT

clone size: -
V gene: TRBV2
D gene: TRBD1
J gene: TRBJ2-6
CDR3 protein: CASKQGSGANVLTF
CDR3 DNA: TGTGCCAGCAAACAGGGGTCTGGGGCCAACGTCCTGACTTTC

clone size: -
V gene: TRBV28
D gene: TRBD1
J gene: TRBJ1-5
CDR3 protein: CASISTGGGNQPQHF
CDR3 DNA: TGTGCCAGCATATCGACAGGGGGCGGCAATCAGCCCCAGCATTTT

clone size: -
V gene: TRBV13
D gene: -
J gene: TRBJ1-5
CDR3 protein: CASSPDRNQPQHF
CDR3 DNA: TGTGCCAGCAGCCCCGACAGGAATCAGCCCCAGCATTTT

clone size: -
V gene: TRBV14
D gene: -
J gene: TRBJ2-5
CDR3 protein: CASSQGQKETQYF
CDR3 DNA: TGTGCCAGCAGCCAAGGACAGAAAGAGACCCAGTACTTC

clone size: -
V gene: TRBV27
D gene: TRBD1
J gene: TRBJ2-7
CDR3 protein: CASSLTGTAYEQYF
CDR3 DNA: TGTGCCAGCAGTTTGACCGGGACAGCCTACGAGCAGTACTTC

clone size: -
V gene: TRBV3-1/TRBV3-2
D gene: TRBD1
J gene: TRBJ1-6
CDR3 protein: CASSQARRSGGYNSPLHF
CDR3 DNA: TGTGCCAGCAGCCAAGCAAGGAGATCAGGGGGTTATAATTCACCCCTCCACTTT

clone size: -
V gene: TRBV7-8
D gene: TRBD1
J gene: TRBJ1-1
CDR3 protein: CASSVQGIGTEAFF
CDR3 DNA: TGTGCCAGCAGCGTACAGGGGATAGGCACTGAAGCTTTCTTT

clone size: -
V gene: TRBV28
D gene: -
J gene: TRBJ2-3
CDR3 protein: CASSSPGRREQSTDTQYF
CDR3 DNA: TGTGCCAGCAGTTCCCCCGGAAGACGGGAGCAAAGCACAGATACGCAGTATTTT

clone size: -
V gene: TRBV6-5
D gene: -
J gene: TRBJ1-2
CDR3 protein: CASSYQQTTNYGYTF
CDR3 DNA: TGTGCCAGCAGTTACCAACAGACCACAAACTATGGCTACACCTTC

clone size: -
V gene: TRBV6-2/TRBV6-3
D gene: TRBD2
J gene: TRBJ2-3
CDR3 protein: CASSYGLAGDTDTQYF
CDR3 DNA: TGTGCCAGCAGTTATGGGCTAGCGGGGGACACAGATACGCAGTATTTT

clone size: once
V gene: TRBV3-1/TRBV3-2
D gene: TRBD2
J gene: TRBJ2-1
CDR3 protein: CASSFRARGGGYNEQFF
CDR3 DNA: TGTGCCAGCAGCTTCCGTGCCCGGGGGGGAGGGTACAATGAGCAGTTCTTC

clone size: -
V gene: TRBV10-1
D gene: -
J gene: TRBJ2-7
CDR3 protein: CASSEGQGTYEQYF
CDR3 DNA: TGCGCCAGCAGTGAGGGCCAGGGAACCTACGAGCAGTACTTC

clone size: -
V gene: TRBV5-4
D gene: -
J gene: TRBJ2-2
CDR3 protein: CASSSTSTGRTGELFF
CDR3 DNA: TGTGCCAGCAGCTCAACTTCGACAGGTCGGACCGGGGAGCTGTTTTTT

clone size: -
V gene: TRBV28
D gene: -
J gene: TRBJ1-1
CDR3 protein: CASTTGRITEAFF
CDR3 DNA: TGTGCCAGCACCACTGGCAGGATAACTGAAGCTTTCTTT

clone size: -
V gene: TRBV9
D gene: -
J gene: TRBJ1-5
CDR3 protein: CASSPGPGNQPQHF
CDR3 DNA: TGTGCCAGCAGCCCGGGTCCCGGCAATCAGCCCCAGCATTTT

clone size: -
V gene: TRBV9
D gene: TRBD1
J gene: TRBJ1-5
CDR3 protein: CASSAGQSPRDQPQHF
CDR3 DNA: TGTGCCAGCAGCGCGGGACAGAGCCCCCGGGATCAGCCCCAGCATTTT

clone size: -
V gene: TRBV14
D gene: -
J gene: TRBJ2-5
CDR3 protein: CASSPDTSQETQYF
CDR3 DNA: TGTGCCAGCAGCCCGGACACCTCACAAGAGACCCAGTACTTC

clone size: once
V gene: TRBV9
D gene: -
J gene: TRBJ1-1
CDR3 protein: CASSVARNTEAFF
CDR3 DNA: TGTGCCAGCAGCGTAGCCAGGAACACTGAAGCTTTCTTT

clone size: -
V gene: TRBV7-9
D gene: TRBD1
J gene: TRBJ2-7
CDR3 protein: CASNRGNYEQYF
CDR3 DNA: TGTGCCAGCAACAGGGGGAACTACGAGCAGTACTTC

clone size: -
V gene: TRBV6-5
D gene: -
J gene: TRBJ1-2
CDR3 protein: CASSSFGGANGYTF
CDR3 DNA: TGTGCCAGCAGCTCCTTTGGGGGGGCTAATGGCTACACCTTC

clone size: -
V gene: TRBV23-1
D gene: -
J gene: TRBJ1-1
CDR3 protein: CASSRGEGVAFF
CDR3 DNA: TGCGCCAGCAGTCGAGGTGAAGGGGTGGCTTTCTTT

clone size: -
V gene: TRBV5-1
D gene: -
J gene: TRBJ1-4
CDR3 protein: CASSLAGRDEKLFF
CDR3 DNA: TGCGCCAGCAGCTTGGCAGGGCGCGATGAAAAACTGTTTTTT

clone size: -
V gene: TRBV18
D gene: TRBD1
J gene: TRBJ2-7
CDR3 protein: CASSPLRTGGWEQYF
CDR3 DNA: TGTGCCAGCTCACCACTTAGGACAGGGGGCTGGGAGCAGTACTTC

clone size: -
V gene: TRBV27
D gene: TRBD1
J gene: TRBJ2-7
CDR3 protein: CASSRTGQGTSYEQYF
CDR3 DNA: TGTGCCAGCAGTAGGACGGGACAGGGGACGTCCTACGAGCAGTACTTC

clone size: -
V gene: TRBV6-6
D gene: TRBD2
J gene: TRBJ2-7
CDR3 protein: CASSPRGGARHDSYEQYF
CDR3 DNA: TGTGCCAGCAGTCCCCGGGGAGGGGCACGACACGATTCCTACGAGCAGTACTTC

clone size: -
V gene: TRBV27
D gene: -
J gene: TRBJ2-3
CDR3 protein: CASSFMVAGTDTQYF
CDR3 DNA: TGTGCCAGCAGTTTTATGGTGGCCGGCACAGATACGCAGTATTTT

clone size: -
V gene: TRBV11-3
D gene: TRBD1
J gene: TRBJ2-7
CDR3 protein: CASSLGQGGEQYF
CDR3 DNA: TGTGCCAGCAGCTTGGGACAGGGTGGGGAGCAGTACTTC

clone size: -
V gene: TRBV6-5
D gene: TRBD1
J gene: TRBJ2-5
CDR3 protein: CASSRDRGSETQYF
CDR3 DNA: TGTGCCAGCAGCCGGGACAGGGGTTCGGAGACCCAGTACTTC

clone size: -
V gene: TRBV19
D gene: TRBD2
J gene: TRBJ2-1
CDR3 protein: CASSIVSGRGRSYNEQFF
CDR3 DNA: TGTGCCAGTAGTATAGTTAGCGGGAGGGGCCGGTCCTACAATGAGCAGTTCTTC

clone size: few
V gene: TRBV9
D gene: -
J gene: TRBJ1-1
CDR3 protein: CASSTEAESEAFF
CDR3 DNA: TGTGCCAGCAGCACCGAGGCGGAGAGTGAAGCTTTCTTT